A selection of T cell receptor beta chains follows, all from one sample in a study of blood T cell repertoires in COVID-19. This table comes from immunoSEQ multiplex PCR, and its TCRdb copy is limited to in-frame clones, with some not included. The sample lists approximately 94,000 clones, 84% occurring once. Sequences were obtained from peripheral blood. The receptors shown here come from a man in his sixties with acute or convalescent COVID-19. The CDR3 runs from the conserved cysteine through the conserved F or W. D genes are given only for firm matches. Clone size is stated in some rows and not others, as once, few, many or a class when expanded.

TRBV28	.	.	TRBJ1-6	TGTGCCAGCAGTTCAGGGCCCATCCATAATTCACCCCTCCACTTT	CASSSGPIHNSPLHF
TRBV7-2	.	.	TRBJ1-5	TGTGCCAGCAGCTTAGGGGGTTCTCCAGGGCCCCAGCCCCAGCATTTT	CASSLGGSPGPQPQHF
TRBV5-4	once	.	TRBJ2-1	TGTGCCAGCAGAAGACAGGGAGGTAGGAATGAGCAGTTCTTC	CASRRQGGRNEQFF
TRBV10-3	.	.	TRBJ2-1	TGTGCCATCTCGCCCCCCGGACTGGCACAGAATGAGCAGTTCTTC	CAISPPGLAQNEQFF
TRBV7-2	once	TRBD1	TRBJ2-7	TGTGCCAGCAGCTTCCGACAGGGGCCCCACGAGCAGTACTTC	CASSFRQGPHEQYF
TRBV5-8	.	TRBD2	TRBJ2-5	TGTGCCAGCAGCTGGACTAGCGGGAGGGAGACCCAGTACTTC	CASSWTSGRETQYF
TRBV28	.	.	TRBJ1-4	TGTGCCAGCAGATTTCCAGGATCAACTAATGAAAAACTGTTTTTT	CASRFPGSTNEKLFF
TRBV15	.	.	TRBJ1-1	TGTGCCACCAGCAGAGATCCAGGTCTGAACACTGAAGCTTTCTTT	CATSRDPGLNTEAFF
TRBV7-9	.	TRBD1	TRBJ1-2	TGTGCCAGCAGCCGTACCGGGACAGGGCCCTATGGCTACACCTTC	CASSRTGTGPYGYTF
TRBV7-2	.	TRBD2	TRBJ2-7	TGTGCCAGCAGCTTACGCCCGGGGGGTAGGGGAAGCGAGCAGTACTTC	CASSLRPGGRGSEQYF
TRBV20-1	.	.	TRBJ1-5	TGCAGCCGGCAGTGCGGGTGGCCCCAGCATTTT	CSRQCGWPQHF
TRBV5-1	.	TRBD1	TRBJ2-3	TGCGCCAGCAGCTCTGGAACAGGGGGCGGAAGCACAGATACGCAGTATTTT	CASSSGTGGGSTDTQYF
TRBV6-6	.	TRBD2	TRBJ2-1	TGTGCCAGCAGCACATGGAGCGGGGGGGAATCGAATGAGCAGTTCTTC	CASSTWSGGESNEQFF
TRBV4-2	.	.	TRBJ1-3	TGTGCCAGCAGCCCCCAACAGGTTCTCCGTCTATCTGGAAACACCATATATTTT	CASSPQQVLRLSGNTIYF
TRBV19	few	.	TRBJ1-1	TGTGCCAGTAGTATAAGGGGTGACACTGAAGCTTTCTTT	CASSIRGDTEAFF
TRBV5-1	.	TRBD1	TRBJ1-5	TGCGCCAGCAGCGAACGGACAGGGGTGGGTCAGCCCCAGCATTTT	CASSERTGVGQPQHF
TRBV7-9	.	TRBD2	TRBJ2-1	TGTGCCAGCAGCTTTAGCGGGGGAAACAATGAGCAGTTCTTC	CASSFSGGNNEQFF
TRBV6-1	once	TRBD1	TRBJ1-2	TGTGCCAGCAGTGACAACCGACAGGGTGCGTATGGCTACACCTTC	CASSDNRQGAYGYTF
TRBV18	.	TRBD1	TRBJ2-4	TGTGCCAGCTCTCCGGGACAGGGTCCCAAAAACATTCAGTACTTC	CASSPGQGPKNIQYF
TRBV4-2	.	TRBD2	TRBJ2-2	TGTGCCAGCAGCCAAGATGCCCTAGCGGGGGGATCGGGGGAGCTGTTTTTT	CASSQDALAGGSGELFF
TRBV2	.	.	TRBJ1-2	TGTGCCAGCCTGAGGCAGGGGCTCTATGGCTACACCTTC	CASLRQGLYGYTF
TRBV6-2/TRBV6-3	once	.	TRBJ1-5	TGTGCCAGCAGTTTGCCCGGTGCTCAGCCCCAGCATTTT	CASSLPGAQPQHF
TRBV19	.	TRBD2	TRBJ2-3	TGTGCCAGTAGTCCCTCGCGCGGGGGATCAGATACGCAGTATTTT	CASSPSRGGSDTQYF
TRBV11-2	.	.	TRBJ1-3	TGTGCCAGCAGCTTAGCCTTACAGTTCTCTGGAAACACCATATATTTT	CASSLALQFSGNTIYF
TRBV7-8	.	TRBD1	TRBJ2-7	TGTGCCAGCAGCCCACGACAGGGGGCGAATAGCGAGCAGTACTTC	CASSPRQGANSEQYF
TRBV11-2	few	TRBD1	TRBJ1-3	TGTGCCAGCAGCTTAGTACAGGGGAGTGGAAACACCATATATTTT	CASSLVQGSGNTIYF